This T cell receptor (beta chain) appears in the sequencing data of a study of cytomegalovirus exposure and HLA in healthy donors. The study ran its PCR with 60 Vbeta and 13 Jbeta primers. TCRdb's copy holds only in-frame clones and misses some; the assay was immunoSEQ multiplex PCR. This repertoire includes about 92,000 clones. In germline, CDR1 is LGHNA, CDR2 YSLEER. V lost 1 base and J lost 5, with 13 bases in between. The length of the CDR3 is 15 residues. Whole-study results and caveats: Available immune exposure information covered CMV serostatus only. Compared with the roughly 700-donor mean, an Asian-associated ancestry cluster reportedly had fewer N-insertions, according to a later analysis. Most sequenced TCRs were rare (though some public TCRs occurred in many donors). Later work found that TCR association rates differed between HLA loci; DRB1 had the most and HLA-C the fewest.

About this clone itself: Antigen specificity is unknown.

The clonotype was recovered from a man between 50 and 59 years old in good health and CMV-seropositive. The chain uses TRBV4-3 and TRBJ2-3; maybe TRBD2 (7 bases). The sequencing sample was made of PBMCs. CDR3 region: CASSQGRGALDTQYF. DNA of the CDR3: TGCGCCAGCAGCCAAGGTCGGGGGGCTTTAGATACGCAGTATTTT.